A selection of T cell receptor beta chains follows, all from one sample in a study of shared clonotypes between healthy human individuals. Sequencing used immunoSEQ multiplex PCR; TCRdb keeps in-frame clones, though not all of them. The table includes 2 million to 2.5 million clones, around 95% detected once. The sample taken for sequencing was naive CD4+ T cells sorted from blood. These receptors originate from a man between 18 and 29 years old in good health. Both conserved end residues are part of each CDR3. The D gene is left open where the match is weak. Size is omitted from some rows. Given values are once, few, many or a class for expanded clones.

NA,NA,TRBJ2-1,TRBV30,CAWSEAASYNEQFF,TGTGCCTGGAGTGAGGCGGCGTCCTACAATGAGCAGTTCTTC
NA,few,TRBJ1-6,TRBV2,CASSEGTGLNSPLHF,TGTGCCAGCAGTGAAGGAACAGGGCTTAATTCACCCCTCCACTTT
NA,NA,TRBJ2-5,TRBV5-1,CASSRAGAGETQYF,TGCGCCAGCAGCCGGGCCGGGGCAGGAGAGACCCAGTACTTC
NA,NA,TRBJ1-4,TRBV2,CASSEEKSTVGFF,TGTGCCAGCAGTGAAGAAAAATCCACTGTCGGATTTTTT
NA,once,TRBJ1-5,TRBV11-2,CASSSGQKNQPQHF,TGTGCCAGCAGTTCAGGACAGAAGAATCAGCCCCAGCATTTT
NA,NA,TRBJ2-2,TRBV5-1,CASSWGPGELFF,TGCGCCAGCAGCTGGGGGCCCGGGGAGCTGTTTTTT
TRBD2,NA,TRBJ2-3,TRBV5-1,CASSLSSGGVTDTQYF,TGCGCCAGCAGCTTAAGTAGCGGGGGGGTCACAGATACGCAGTATTTT
NA,NA,TRBJ2-7,TRBV6-5,CASSQAYEQYF,TGTGCCAGCAGTCAGGCCTACGAGCAGTACTTC
NA,NA,TRBJ2-6,TRBV30,CAGQRVSGANVLTF,TGTGCCGGACAGAGGGTTTCTGGGGCCAACGTCCTGACTTTC
NA,NA,TRBJ2-1,TRBV6-1,CASRGGPQFF,TGTGCCAGCAGGGGGGGGCCTCAGTTCTTC
NA,NA,TRBJ2-2,TRBV6-6,CASIRPSGGELFF,TGTGCCAGCATCCGACCCTCGGGCGGGGAGCTGTTTTTT
NA,NA,TRBJ2-3,TRBV4-1,CASSQDRGLADTQYF,TGCGCCAGCAGCCAAGATCGGGGACTGGCAGATACGCAGTATTTT
TRBD1,NA,TRBJ2-7,TRBV2,CASSAQGAPYEQYF,TGTGCCAGCAGTGCGCAGGGGGCCCCCTACGAGCAGTACTTC
NA,NA,TRBJ2-1,TRBV5-5,CASSPSSRNEQFF,TGTGCCAGCAGCCCTTCTAGCAGGAATGAGCAGTTCTTC
NA,NA,TRBJ1-2,TRBV6-6,CASSARGTDYGYTF,TGTGCCAGCAGCGCCAGAGGCACTGACTATGGCTACACCTTC
NA,NA,TRBJ1-5,TRBV6-1,CASSESVRGSSNQPQHF,TGTGCCAGCAGTGAATCCGTCAGGGGCTCGAGCAATCAGCCCCAGCATTTT
NA,NA,TRBJ2-2,TRBV7-7,CASSPGPLNTGELFF,TGTGCTAGCAGCCCCGGACCATTGAACACCGGGGAGCTGTTTTTT
NA,NA,TRBJ2-5,TRBV4-1,CASSQVFQETQYF,TGCGCCAGCAGCCAAGTGTTCCAAGAGACCCAGTACTTC
TRBD1,once,TRBJ2-6,TRBV7-2,CASSPQGAGANVLTF,TGTGCCAGCAGCCCCCAGGGGGCTGGGGCCAACGTCCTGACTTTC
TRBD1,NA,TRBJ2-3,TRBV4-1,CASSLGQGAQTDTQYF,TGCGCCAGCAGTCTCGGACAGGGGGCGCAGACAGATACGCAGTATTTT
NA,NA,TRBJ2-2,TRBV30,CAWSGLYTGELFF,TGTGCCTGGAGCGGCTTATACACCGGGGAGCTGTTTTTT
NA,NA,TRBJ2-7,TRBV6-5,CASRPAGNYEQYF,TGTGCCAGCAGGCCCGCAGGAAACTACGAGCAGTACTTC
NA,NA,TRBJ1-5,TRBV6-1,CASSEVTNQPQHF,TGTGCCAGCAGTGAAGTAACAAATCAGCCCCAGCATTTT
NA,NA,TRBJ1-6,TRBV28,CASSTKGGAGSPLHF,TGTGCCAGCAGTACCAAGGGGGGCGCGGGTTCACCCCTCCACTTT
TRBD1,once,TRBJ1-2,TRBV6-6,CASTFLRQGMDGYTF,TGTGCCAGCACCTTTCTGAGACAGGGAATGGATGGCTACACCTTC
TRBD2,NA,TRBJ2-3,TRBV10-2,CASSEFGTNRADTQYF,TGCGCCAGCAGTGAGTTCGGGACTAATCGTGCAGATACGCAGTATTTT
TRBD2,NA,TRBJ2-5,TRBV5-5,CASSLEIRGGVVETQYF,TGTGCCAGCAGCTTGGAGATAAGGGGAGGGGTGGTTGAGACCCAGTACTTC
NA,NA,TRBJ2-7,TRBV7-2,CASSLGPLGEQYF,TGTGCCAGCAGCTTAGGGCCCTTAGGCGAGCAGTACTTC
TRBD1,NA,TRBJ1-1,TRBV6-5,CASSYSAGTAEAFF,TGTGCCAGCAGTTACTCCGCCGGGACAGCTGAAGCTTTCTTT
NA,few,TRBJ2-7,TRBV4-2,CASSQLSGYEQYF,TGTGCCAGCAGCCAATTGTCAGGCTACGAGCAGTACTTC
NA,NA,TRBJ2-7,TRBV25-1,CASSVGRTYEQYF,TGTGCCAGCAGTGTTGGACGTACCTACGAGCAGTACTTC
NA,few,TRBJ2-7,TRBV19,CAASRGAAYEQYF,TGTGCCGCCTCGCGGGGAGCTGCCTACGAGCAGTACTTC
NA,NA,TRBJ1-2,TRBV7-7,CASSPGVGLGGYTF,TGTGCTAGCAGCCCGGGGGTGGGACTAGGCGGCTACACCTTC
NA,few,TRBJ1-4,TRBV4-3,CASSQDLEDSDEKLFF,TGCGCCAGCAGCCAAGATCTTGAGGACAGCGATGAAAAACTGTTTTTT
NA,NA,TRBJ1-2,TRBV6-6,CASRTNYGYTF,TGTGCCAGCAGGACTAACTATGGCTACACCTTC
NA,NA,TRBJ1-2,TRBV28,CASATGVYGYTF,TGTGCCAGCGCAACCGGGGTCTATGGCTACACCTTC
TRBD2,NA,TRBJ2-7,TRBV27,CASSPLAGLGSYEQYF,TGTGCCAGCAGTCCTCTAGCGGGACTGGGCTCCTACGAGCAGTACTTC
NA,NA,TRBJ2-5,TRBV23-1,CASSDPSEAQYF,TGCGCCAGCAGCGACCCCTCGGAGGCCCAGTACTTC
NA,NA,TRBJ1-2,TRBV5-1,CASSVGQLTGYTF,TGCGCCAGCAGCGTCGGACAGTTAACGGGCTACACCTTC
TRBD1,NA,TRBJ1-3,TRBV10-3,CATGQGVDTIYF,TGTGCCACAGGACAGGGGGTTGACACCATATATTTT
NA,NA,TRBJ1-2,TRBV6-6,CASKGTSGGYTF,TGTGCCAGCAAGGGTACCTCGGGCGGCTACACCTTC
TRBD2,NA,TRBJ2-1,TRBV30,CAWSRLRENGEQFF,TGTGCCTGGAGTCGATTGCGGGAGAATGGGGAGCAGTTCTTC
TRBD2,NA,TRBJ2-3,TRBV15,CATGAGGRTDTQYF,TGTGCCACCGGTGCGGGAGGTAGGACAGATACGCAGTATTTT
NA,NA,TRBJ1-4,TRBV2,CASSTVWTSTNEKLFF,TGTGCCAGCAGTACGGTTTGGACCTCAACTAATGAAAAACTGTTTTTT
NA,NA,TRBJ2-7,TRBV21-1,CASSKMGTGETYEQYF,TGTGCCAGCAGCAAGATGGGTACAGGGGAAACCTACGAGCAGTACTTC
TRBD1,NA,TRBJ1-4,TRBV28,CASRPGQGREKLFF,TGTGCCAGCAGACCAGGACAGGGACGTGAAAAACTGTTTTTT
TRBD2,NA,TRBJ2-2,TRBV5-1,CASSSRLAGVNTGELFF,TGCGCCAGCAGCTCTAGACTAGCGGGAGTTAACACCGGGGAGCTGTTTTTT
NA,NA,TRBJ1-6,TRBV15,CATSRDKGTASPLHF,TGTGCCACCAGCAGAGATAAAGGGACGGCTTCACCCCTCCACTTT
NA,NA,TRBJ1-6,TRBV18,CASSPERGRSSPLHF,TGTGCCAGCTCCCCAGAGAGGGGAAGAAGTTCACCCCTCCACTTT
NA,NA,TRBJ2-5,TRBV9,CASSVVPETQYF,TGTGCCAGCAGCGTCGTGCCCGAGACCCAGTACTTC
TRBD1,NA,TRBJ1-2,TRBV7-8,CASSVGTGGYGYTF,TGTGCCAGCAGCGTCGGGACAGGGGGCTATGGCTACACCTTC